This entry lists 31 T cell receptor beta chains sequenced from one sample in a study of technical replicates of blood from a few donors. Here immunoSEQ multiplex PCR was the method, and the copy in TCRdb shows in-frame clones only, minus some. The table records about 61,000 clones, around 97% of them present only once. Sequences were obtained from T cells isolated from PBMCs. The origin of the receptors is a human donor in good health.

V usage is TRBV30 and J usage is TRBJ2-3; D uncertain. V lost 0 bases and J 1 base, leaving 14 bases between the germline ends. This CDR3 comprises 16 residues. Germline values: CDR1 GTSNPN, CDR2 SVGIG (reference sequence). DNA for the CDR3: TGTGCCTGGAGTGTACTGTGGGCAGAAGGCACAGATACGCAGTATTTT. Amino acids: CAWSVLWAEGTDTQYF.

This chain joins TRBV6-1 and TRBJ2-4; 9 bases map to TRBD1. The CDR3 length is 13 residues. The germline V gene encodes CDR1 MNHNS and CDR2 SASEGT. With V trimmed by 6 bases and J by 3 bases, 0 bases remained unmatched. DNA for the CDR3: TGTGCCAGCAGGACAGGGGGCAAAAACATTCAGTACTTC. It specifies CASRTGGKNIQYF.

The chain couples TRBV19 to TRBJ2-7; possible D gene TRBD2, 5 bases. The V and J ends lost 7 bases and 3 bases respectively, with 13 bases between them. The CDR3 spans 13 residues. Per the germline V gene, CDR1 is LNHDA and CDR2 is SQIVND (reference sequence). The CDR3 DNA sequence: TGTGCCAGTAAACCAGGCCGGGACTACGAGCAGTACTTC. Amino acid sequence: CASKPGRDYEQYF.

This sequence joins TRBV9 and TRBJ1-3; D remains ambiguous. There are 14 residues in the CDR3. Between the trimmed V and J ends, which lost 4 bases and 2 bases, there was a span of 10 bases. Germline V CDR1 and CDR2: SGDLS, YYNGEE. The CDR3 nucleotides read TGTGCCAGCAGCCCTTTCGTTCCTGGAAACACCATATATTTT. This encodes CASSPFVPGNTIYF.

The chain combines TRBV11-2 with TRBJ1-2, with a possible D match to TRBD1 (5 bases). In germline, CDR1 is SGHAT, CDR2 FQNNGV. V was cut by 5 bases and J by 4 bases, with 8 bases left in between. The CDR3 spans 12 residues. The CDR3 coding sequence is TGTGCCAGCAGCGCAGACAGCTATGGCTACACCTTC. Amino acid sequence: CASSADSYGYTF.

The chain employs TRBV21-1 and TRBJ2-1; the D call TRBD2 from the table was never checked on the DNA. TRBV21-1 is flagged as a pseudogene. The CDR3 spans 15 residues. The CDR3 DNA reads TGTGCCAGCAGCCCTCAGACCGGGTTGAACAATGAGCAGTTCTTC. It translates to CASSPQTGLNNEQFF.

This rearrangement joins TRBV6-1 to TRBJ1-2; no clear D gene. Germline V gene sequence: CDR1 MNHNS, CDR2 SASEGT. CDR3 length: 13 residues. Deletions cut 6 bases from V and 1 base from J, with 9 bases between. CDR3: CASSPPFNYGYTF. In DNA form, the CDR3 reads TGTGCCAGCAGCCCCCCGTTTAACTATGGCTACACCTTC.

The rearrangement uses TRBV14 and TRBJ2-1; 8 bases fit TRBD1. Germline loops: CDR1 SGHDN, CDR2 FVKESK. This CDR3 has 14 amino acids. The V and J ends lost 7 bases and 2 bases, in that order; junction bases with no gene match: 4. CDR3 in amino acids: CASKETGAYNEQFF. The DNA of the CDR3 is TGTGCCAGCAAAGAGACAGGGGCCTACAATGAGCAGTTCTTC.

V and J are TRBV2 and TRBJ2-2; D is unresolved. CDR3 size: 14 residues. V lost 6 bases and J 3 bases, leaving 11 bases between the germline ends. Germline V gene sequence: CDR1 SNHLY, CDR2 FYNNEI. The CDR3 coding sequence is TGTGCCAGCAGGCAGTCCGCGGACACCGGGGAGCTGTTTTTT. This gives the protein CASRQSADTGELFF.

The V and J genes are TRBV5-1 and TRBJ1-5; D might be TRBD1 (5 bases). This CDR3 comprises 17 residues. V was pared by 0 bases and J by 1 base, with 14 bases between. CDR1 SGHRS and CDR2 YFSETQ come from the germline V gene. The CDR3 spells CASSLGGREASNQPQHF. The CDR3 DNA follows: TGCGCCAGCAGCTTGGGGGGCAGGGAGGCAAGCAATCAGCCCCAGCATTTT.

CDR3 region: CSVGLRPPKTGKGQETQYF. In DNA, the CDR3 is TGCAGCGTTGGTCTCCGCCCCCCTAAGACAGGGAAGGGCCAAGAGACCCAGTACTTC. The chain recombines TRBV29-1 with TRBJ2-5; 7 nucleotides match TRBD1. The V gene end was trimmed by 4 bases and the J gene end by 1 base; junction bases not matched to a gene: 21. The length of the CDR3 is 19 residues. In germline, CDR1 is SQVTM, CDR2 ANQGSEA.

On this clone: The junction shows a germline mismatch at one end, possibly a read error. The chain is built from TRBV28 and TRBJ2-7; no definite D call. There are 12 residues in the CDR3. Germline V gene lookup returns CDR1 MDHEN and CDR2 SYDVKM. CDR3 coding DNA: TGTGCCAGCAGTTTCCTATACTACGCGCAGTACTTC. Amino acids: CASSFLYYAQYF.

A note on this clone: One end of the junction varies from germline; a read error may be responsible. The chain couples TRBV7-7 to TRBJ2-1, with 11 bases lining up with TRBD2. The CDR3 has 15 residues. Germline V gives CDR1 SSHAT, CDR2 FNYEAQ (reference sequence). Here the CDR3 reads CASSSSSGGRGEQFF. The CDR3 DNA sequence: TGTGCTAGCAGCTCGTCTAGCGGGGGGCGAGGTGAGCAGTTCTTC.

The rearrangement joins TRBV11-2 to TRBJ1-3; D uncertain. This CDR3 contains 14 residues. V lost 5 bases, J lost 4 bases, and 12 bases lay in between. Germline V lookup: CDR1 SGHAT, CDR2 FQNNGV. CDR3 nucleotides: TGTGCCAGCAGCGCCTCAGGTTTCGGAAACACCATATATTTT. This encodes CASSASGFGNTIYF.

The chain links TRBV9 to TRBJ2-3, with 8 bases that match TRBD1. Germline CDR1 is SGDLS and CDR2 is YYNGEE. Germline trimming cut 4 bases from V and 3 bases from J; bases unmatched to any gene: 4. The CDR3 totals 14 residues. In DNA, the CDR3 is TGTGCCAGCAGCTTCGGACAGGGAACAGATACGCAGTATTTT. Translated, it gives CASSFGQGTDTQYF.

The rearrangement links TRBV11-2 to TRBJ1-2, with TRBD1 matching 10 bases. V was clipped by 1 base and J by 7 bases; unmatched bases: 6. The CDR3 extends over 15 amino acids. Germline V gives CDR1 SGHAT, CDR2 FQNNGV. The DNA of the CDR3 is TGTGCCAGCAGCTTAGCGGGACAGGGGTTTCGTGGCTACACCTTC. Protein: CASSLAGQGFRGYTF.

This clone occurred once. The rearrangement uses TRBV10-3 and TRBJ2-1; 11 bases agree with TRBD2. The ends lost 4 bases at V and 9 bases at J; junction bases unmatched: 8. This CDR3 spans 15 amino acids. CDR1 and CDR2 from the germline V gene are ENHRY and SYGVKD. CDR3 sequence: CAISAPTSGEFEQFF. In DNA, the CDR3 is TGTGCCATCAGTGCCCCGACTAGCGGGGAATTTGAGCAGTTCTTC.

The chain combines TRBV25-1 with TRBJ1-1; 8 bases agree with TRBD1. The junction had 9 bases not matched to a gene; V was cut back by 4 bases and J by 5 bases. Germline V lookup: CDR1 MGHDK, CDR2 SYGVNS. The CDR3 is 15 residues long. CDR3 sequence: CASSVSGGVGTEAFF. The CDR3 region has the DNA TGTGCCAGCAGTGTTTCAGGGGGCGTGGGTACTGAAGCTTTCTTT.

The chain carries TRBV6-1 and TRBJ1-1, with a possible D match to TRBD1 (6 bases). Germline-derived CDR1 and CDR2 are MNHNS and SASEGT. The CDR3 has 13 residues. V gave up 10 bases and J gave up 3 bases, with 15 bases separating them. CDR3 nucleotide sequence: TGTGCCATCATAGGATGGACAGACACTGAAGCTTTCTTT. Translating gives CAIIGWTDTEAFF.

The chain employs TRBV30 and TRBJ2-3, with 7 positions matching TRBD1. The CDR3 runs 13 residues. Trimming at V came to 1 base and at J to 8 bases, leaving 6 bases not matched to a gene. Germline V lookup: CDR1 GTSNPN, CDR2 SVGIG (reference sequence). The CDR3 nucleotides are TGTGCCTGGAGTGGACAGGGCATCGGTACGCAGTATTTT. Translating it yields CAWSGQGIGTQYF. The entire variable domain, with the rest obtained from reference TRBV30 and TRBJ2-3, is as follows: SQTIHQWPATLVQPVGSPLSLECTVEGTSNPNLYWYRQAAGRGLQLLFYSVGIGQISSEVPQNLSASRPQDRQFILSSKKLLLSDSGFYLCAWSGQGIGTQYFGPGTRLTVL.

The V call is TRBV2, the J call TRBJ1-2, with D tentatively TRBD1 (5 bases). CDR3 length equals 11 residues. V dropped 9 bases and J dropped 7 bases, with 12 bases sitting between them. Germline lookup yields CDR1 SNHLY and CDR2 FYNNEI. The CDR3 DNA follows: TGTGCCAGAGATAGGGGTAGTGGCTACACCTTC. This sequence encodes CARDRGSGYTF.

CDR3 loop: CASSLNKLSGGELFF. The CDR3 DNA reads as TGTGCCAGCAGCTTAAATAAGCTGTCGGGCGGGGAGCTGTTTTTT. The chain joins TRBV7-3 to TRBJ2-2, with D uncertain. Germline V gives CDR1 SGHTA, CDR2 FQGTGA. Trimming removed 1 base from V and 7 bases from J, with 13 bases in between. The CDR3 covers 15 residues.

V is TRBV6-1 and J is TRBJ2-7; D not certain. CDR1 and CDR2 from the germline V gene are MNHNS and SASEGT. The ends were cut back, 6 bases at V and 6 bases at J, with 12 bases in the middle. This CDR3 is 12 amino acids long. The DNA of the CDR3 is TGTGCCAGCAGACCTCTCTTTAGCGAGCAGTACTTC. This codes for CASRPLFSEQYF.

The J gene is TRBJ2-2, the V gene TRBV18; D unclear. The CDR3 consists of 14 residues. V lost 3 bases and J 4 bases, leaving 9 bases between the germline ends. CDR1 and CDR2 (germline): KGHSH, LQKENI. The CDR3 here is CASSPPIPTGELFF. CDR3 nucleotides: TGTGCCAGCTCACCTCCTATTCCCACCGGGGAGCTGTTTTTT.

Here the CDR3 DNA reads TGTGCCAGCAACGAGGGCCGGGATCAGCCCCAGCATTTT. This codes for CASNEGRDQPQHF. The chain carries TRBV2 and TRBJ1-5; D uncertain. Germline CDR1 and CDR2: SNHLY and FYNNEI. V dropped 7 bases and J dropped 5 bases, with 12 bases sitting between them. The CDR3 sequence is 13 residues long.

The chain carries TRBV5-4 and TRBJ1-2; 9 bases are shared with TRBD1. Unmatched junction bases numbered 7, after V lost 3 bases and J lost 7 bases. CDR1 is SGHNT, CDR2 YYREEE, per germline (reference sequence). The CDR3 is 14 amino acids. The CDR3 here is CASSSLTGGGGYTF. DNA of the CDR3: TGTGCCAGCAGCTCTTTGACAGGGGGGGGTGGCTACACCTTC.

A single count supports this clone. In DNA form, the CDR3 reads TGTGCCAGCAGCTTCCCGACAGGGGGAGACACTGAAGCTTTCTTT. Translated, it gives CASSFPTGGDTEAFF. The chain carries TRBV7-9 and TRBJ1-1; 9 positions match TRBD1. Germline CDR1 reads SEHNR; CDR2 reads FQNEAQ (reference sequence). This CDR3 has 15 amino acids. The junction had 5 bases not matched to a gene; V was cut back by 3 bases and J by 3 bases.

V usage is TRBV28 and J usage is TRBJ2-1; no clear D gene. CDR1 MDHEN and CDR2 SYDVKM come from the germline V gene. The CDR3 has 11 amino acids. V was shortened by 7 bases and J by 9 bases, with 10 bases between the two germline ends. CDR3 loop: CASNLSGEQFF. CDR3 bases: TGTGCCAGCAACCTATCGGGTGAGCAGTTCTTC. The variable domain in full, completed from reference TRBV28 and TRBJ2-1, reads DVKVTQSSRYLVKRTGEKVFLECVQDMDHENMFWYRQDPGLGLRLIYFSYDVKMKEKGDIPEGYSVSREKKERFSLILESASTNQTSMYLCASNLSGEQFFGPGTRLTVL.

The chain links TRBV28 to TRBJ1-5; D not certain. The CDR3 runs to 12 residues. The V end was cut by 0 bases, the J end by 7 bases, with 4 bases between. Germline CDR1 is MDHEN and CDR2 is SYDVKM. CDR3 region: CASSLWEQPQHF. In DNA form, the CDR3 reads TGTGCCAGCAGTTTATGGGAGCAGCCCCAGCATTTT.

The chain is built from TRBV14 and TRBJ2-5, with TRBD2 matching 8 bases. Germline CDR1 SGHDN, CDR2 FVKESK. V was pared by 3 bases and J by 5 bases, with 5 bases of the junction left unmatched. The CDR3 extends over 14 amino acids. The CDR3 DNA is TGTGCCAGCAGCCAGACTAGCGAATGGGAGACCCAGTACTTC. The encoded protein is CASSQTSEWETQYF.

In DNA, the CDR3 is TGTGCCAGCAGCCCTGGGGGGACAGGGGATTCTAGGGGCAATCAGCCCCAGCATTTT. Amino acid sequence: CASSPGGTGDSRGNQPQHF. J is TRBJ1-5 and V is TRBV5-7; 10 bases are shared with TRBD1. TRBV5-7 is filed as an ORF, its function uncertain. The length of the CDR3 is 19 residues. V lost 4 bases to trimming and J lost 2 bases; unmatched junction nucleotides: 15.